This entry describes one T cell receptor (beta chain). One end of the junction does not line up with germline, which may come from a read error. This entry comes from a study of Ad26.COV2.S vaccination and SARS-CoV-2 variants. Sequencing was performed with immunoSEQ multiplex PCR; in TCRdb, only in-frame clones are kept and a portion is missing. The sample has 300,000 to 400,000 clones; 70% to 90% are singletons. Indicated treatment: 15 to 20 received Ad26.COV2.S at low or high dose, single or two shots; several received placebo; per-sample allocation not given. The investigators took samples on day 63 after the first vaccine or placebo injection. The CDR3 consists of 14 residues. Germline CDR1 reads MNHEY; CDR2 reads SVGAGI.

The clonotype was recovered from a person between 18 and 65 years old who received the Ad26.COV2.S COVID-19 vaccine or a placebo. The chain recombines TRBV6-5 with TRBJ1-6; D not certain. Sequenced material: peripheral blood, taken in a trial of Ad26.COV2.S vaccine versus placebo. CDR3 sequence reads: CASSDSDYNSPLHF. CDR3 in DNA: TGTGCCAGCAGTGACTCAGACTATAATTCACCCCTCCACTTT.